Each of the 29 T cell receptor beta chains below was sequenced from the same sample in a study of shared clonotypes between healthy human individuals. This table comes from immunoSEQ multiplex PCR, and its TCRdb copy is limited to in-frame clones, with some not included. The data show a few hundred thousand clones, with roughly 97% seen just once and 0.057% held by the top ten. Sequencing was performed on naive CD4+ T cells sorted from blood. Stated subset: CD45RA+ positively selected. The receptor source for this set is a woman aged 25 to 39 in good health.

The chain recombines TRBV6-1 with TRBJ2-6; the D is unclear. V dropped 5 bases and J dropped 3 bases, with 11 bases sitting between them. Germline CDR1 and CDR2: MNHNS and SASEGT. The CDR3 loop spans 15 amino acids. The CDR3 protein is CASSRTAGGANVLTF. CDR3 coding DNA: TGTGCCAGCAGTCGGACGGCCGGTGGGGCCAACGTCCTGACTTTC.

This chain joins TRBV28 and TRBJ1-3; tentative D call: TRBD1 (6 bases). V was trimmed by 6 bases and J by 4 bases, leaving 16 bases between them. This CDR3 contains 15 residues. The germline gives CDR1 MDHEN, CDR2 SYDVKM. As DNA, the CDR3 is TGTGCCAGCAGCCCCCCTACAGGGCGAGGAAACACCATATATTTT. It yields the protein CASSPPTGRGNTIYF.

The CDR3 loop reads CASSPRVSGETQYF. DNA of the CDR3: TGTGCCAGCAGCCCCAGGGTTTCTGGGGAGACCCAGTACTTC. The rearrangement joins TRBV7-9 to TRBJ2-5; D is possibly TRBD1 (5 bases). The CDR3 has 14 residues. The V end was cut by 5 bases, the J end by 5 bases, with 15 bases between. Per the germline V gene, CDR1 is SEHNR and CDR2 is FQNEAQ (reference sequence).

V and J are TRBV5-1 and TRBJ1-4, with D perhaps matching TRBD1 (6 bases). The CDR3 consists of 16 residues. The V gene lost 2 bases and the J gene lost 4 bases, with 15 bases spanning the gap. CDR1 SGHRS and CDR2 YFSETQ come from the germline V gene. The DNA for the CDR3 is TGCGCCAGCAGCTTCTCAGGGGATCGGGATAATGAAAAACTGTTTTTT. Its translation is CASSFSGDRDNEKLFF.

The chain joins TRBV10-2 to TRBJ1-2; 9 bases match TRBD1. V was pared by 6 bases and J by 4 bases, with 3 bases of the junction left unmatched. The length of the CDR3 is 13 residues. Per the germline V gene, CDR1 is WSHSY and CDR2 is SAAADI. The CDR3, as DNA: TGCGCCAGCAGAGCGACAGGGGGCTATGGCTACACCTTC. Translation gives CASRATGGYGYTF.

This clone has just one count. The chain's CDR3 is CASSYHEDNQPQHF. Here the CDR3 DNA reads TGTGCCAGCAGTTACCATGAGGACAATCAGCCCCAGCATTTT. The genes are TRBV6-5 and TRBJ1-5; D unclear. Germline values: CDR1 MNHEY, CDR2 SVGAGI. CDR3 length: 14 amino acids. Trimming removed 2 bases from V and 3 bases from J, with 8 bases in between.

This clone was observed once. The chain employs TRBV15 and TRBJ2-7; perhaps TRBD2 as D (6 bases). V was trimmed by 0 bases and J by 6 bases, leaving 15 bases between them. CDR3 size: 15 residues. Germline V gives CDR1 LNHNV, CDR2 YYDKDF (reference sequence). This CDR3 reads CATSRDGTYPLEQYF. CDR3 nucleotide sequence: TGTGCCACCAGCAGAGACGGGACTTACCCTCTCGAGCAGTACTTC.

The rearrangement joins TRBV7-2 to TRBJ2-7; 7 bases are a match to TRBD2. V gave up 1 base and J gave up 7 bases; unmatched junction bases: 19. CDR1 is SGHTA, CDR2 FQGNSA, per germline. CDR3 length equals 18 residues. This CDR3 is CASSLEVPRAGNHEEQYF. In DNA form, the CDR3 reads TGTGCCAGCAGCTTAGAGGTCCCGAGAGCGGGAAATCATGAGGAGCAGTACTTC.

This chain connects TRBV5-1 to TRBJ2-1; TRBD2 agrees at 9 bases. Germline V gives CDR1 SGHRS, CDR2 YFSETQ. The CDR3 runs to 16 residues. The ends lost 1 base at V and 6 bases at J; junction bases unmatched: 8. In DNA form, the CDR3 reads TGCGCCAGCAGCTTGCGGCCTAGCGGGGTCCTCAATGAGCAGTTCTTC. It yields the protein CASSLRPSGVLNEQFF.

The chain has TRBV15 and TRBJ2-5, with no clear D. The CDR3 consists of 17 residues. V lost 0 bases, J lost 0 bases, and 14 bases lay in between. Germline V gene lookup returns CDR1 LNHNV and CDR2 YYDKDF (reference sequence). CDR3 sequence: CATSRDLTPSYQETQYF. CDR3 DNA: TGTGCCACCAGCAGAGATCTGACTCCTTCGTACCAAGAGACCCAGTACTTC.

V and J are TRBV6-6 and TRBJ1-1, with D perhaps matching TRBD1 (5 bases). Trimming pared 8 bases from V and 2 bases from J, leaving 12 bases between. The CDR3 loop spans 13 amino acids. Germline lookup yields CDR1 MNHNY and CDR2 SVGAGI (reference sequence). The CDR3: CASGFGGNTEAFF. CDR3 coding DNA: TGTGCCAGCGGGTTTGGGGGAAACACTGAAGCTTTCTTT.

V gene TRBV4-1 combines with J gene TRBJ2-1, with 9 nucleotides matching TRBD2. The CDR3 is 21 residues long. From germline, CDR1 is MGHRA and CDR2 YSYEKL. With V trimmed by 0 bases and J by 6 bases, 21 bases remained unmatched. CDR3 loop: CASSQDRASGTIGGGPNEQFF. CDR3 DNA sequence: TGCGCCAGCAGCCAAGATCGGGCTAGCGGGACCATAGGGGGGGGGCCCAATGAGCAGTTCTTC.

The table lists this clone with a count of one. J is TRBJ2-7 and V is TRBV20-1; D is possibly TRBD2 (5 bases). This CDR3 is built from 10 residues. The V end was cut by 3 bases, the J end by 6 bases, with 6 bases between. Germline V CDR1 and CDR2: DFQATT, SNEGSKA (reference sequence). The CDR3 region has the DNA TGCAGTGCTAGCGGGATCGAGCAGTACTTC. Translated: CSASGIEQYF.

V is TRBV2 and J is TRBJ2-7; no reliable D call. V was clipped by 0 bases and J by 2 bases, with 14 bases between them. Germline V gene data show CDR1 as SNHLY and CDR2 as FYNNEI. This CDR3 has 16 amino acids. The CDR3 bases are TGTGCCAGCAGTGAAGCAGCCCTCCGAAAACCCTACGAGCAGTACTTC. It encodes CASSEAALRKPYEQYF.

This rearrangement joins TRBV7-3 to TRBJ2-1; D ambiguous. Germline CDR1 SGHTA, CDR2 FQGTGA. Trimming took 2 bases from V and 7 from J, leaving 6 bases between them. The CDR3 contains 12 residues. The CDR3 loop is CASSLAANEQFF. The CDR3 DNA sequence: TGTGCCAGCAGCTTAGCAGCAAATGAGCAGTTCTTC.

The chain carries TRBV28 and TRBJ1-3; D is perhaps TRBD1 (5 bases). The CDR3 has 15 amino acids. The germline gives CDR1 MDHEN, CDR2 SYDVKM. With 6 bases removed from V and 5 bases from J, the gap between germline ends came to 17 bases. The CDR3 DNA reads as TGTGCCAGCAGGGTGTGGGGGAACTTGAGAAACACCATATATTTT. Protein sequence: CASRVWGNLRNTIYF. The variable domain in full, completed from reference TRBV28 and TRBJ1-3, reads DVKVTQSSRYLVKRTGEKVFLECVQDMDHENMFWYRQDPGLGLRLIYFSYDVKMKEKGDIPEGYSVSREKKERFSLILESASTNQTSMYLCASRVWGNLRNTIYFGEGSWLTVV.

The chain combines TRBV5-1 with TRBJ2-3, with D perhaps matching TRBD1 (6 bases). The CDR3 loop spans 15 amino acids. CDR1 and CDR2 (germline): SGHRS, YFSETQ. Trimming took off 3 bases at V and 2 bases at J, with 13 bases between the two ends. The CDR3 bases are TGCGCCAGCAGCTACCCTCAGGGGAACACAGATACGCAGTATTTT. It specifies CASSYPQGNTDTQYF.

The chain recombines TRBV4-1 with TRBJ2-1; 14 bases agree with TRBD2. V lost 3 bases to trimming and J lost 0 bases; unmatched junction nucleotides: 16. Germline CDR1 reads MGHRA; CDR2 reads YSYEKL. The CDR3 contains 22 residues. The CDR3 here is CASSQTHMPGLAGAASYNEQFF. CDR3 in DNA: TGCGCCAGCAGCCAGACGCACATGCCGGGACTAGCGGGAGCAGCCTCCTACAATGAGCAGTTCTTC.

V gene TRBV28 combines with J gene TRBJ2-1; the match to TRBD2 covers 10 bases. This CDR3 has 15 amino acids. The trim removed 5 bases at V and 4 bases at J, leaving 5 bases unmatched. The V gene's germline CDR1 is MDHEN and CDR2 SYDVKM. The CDR3 DNA reads as TGTGCCAGCAGTCTTTCTAGCGGGAGATACAATGAGCAGTTCTTC. Residues: CASSLSSGRYNEQFF.

This chain joins TRBV28 and TRBJ2-1, with D tentatively TRBD2 (5 bases). Trimming removed 8 bases at V and 5 bases at J, with 10 bases between. In germline, CDR1 is MDHEN, CDR2 SYDVKM. The CDR3 has 12 residues. CDR3 protein: CASGLRDNEQFF. As DNA, the CDR3 is TGTGCCAGCGGACTTAGGGACAATGAGCAGTTCTTC.

The genes are TRBV6-5 and TRBJ2-7, with D maybe TRBD2 (6 bases). The CDR3 consists of 14 residues. Germline lookup yields CDR1 MNHEY and CDR2 SVGAGI. The germline V and J ends were trimmed by 8 bases and 0 bases, with 14 bases remaining between them. Here the CDR3 reads CASGSGRSSYEQYF. The CDR3 DNA is TGTGCCAGCGGTAGCGGAAGGAGCTCCTACGAGCAGTACTTC.

A note on this clone: Within the sample, other DNA sequences also encode this same CDR3. This rearrangement joins TRBV28 to TRBJ2-7, with D unresolved. The V end was cut by 6 bases, the J end by 0 bases, with 9 bases between. Germline CDR1 is MDHEN and CDR2 is SYDVKM. The CDR3 spans 13 residues. The CDR3 bases are TGTGCCAGCAGACGGACGGCCTCCTACGAGCAGTACTTC. This codes for CASRRTASYEQYF.

The chain uses TRBV7-2 and TRBJ2-1; 10 bases match TRBD2. The CDR3 runs to 15 residues. Losses at the gene ends were 4 bases for V and 7 bases for J; bases not matched to a gene: 7. From germline, CDR1 is SGHTA and CDR2 FQGNSA. The CDR3 coding sequence is TGTGCCAGCAGCTCCCTAGCGGGAGTTCGAAATGAGCAGTTCTTC. This translates into CASSSLAGVRNEQFF.

J is TRBJ2-7 and V is TRBV7-3; 9 positions match TRBD1. This CDR3 spans 13 amino acids. The germline V gene encodes CDR1 SGHTA and CDR2 FQGTGA. The V and J ends lost 5 bases and 6 bases, in that order; junction bases with no gene match: 5. CDR3 coding DNA: TGTGCCAGCAGCGCAAAGGACAGGGGCGAGCAGTACTTC. Its protein is CASSAKDRGEQYF.

The genes are TRBV6-5 and TRBJ2-2, with D tentatively TRBD2 (5 bases). Germline V CDR1 and CDR2: MNHEY, SVGAGI. V lost 4 bases and J 0 bases, leaving 9 bases between the germline ends. The CDR3 covers 15 residues. CDR3 bases: TGTGCCAGCAGTTCGGGATCGGCGAACACCGGGGAGCTGTTTTTT. This sequence encodes CASSSGSANTGELFF.

The chain has TRBV28 and TRBJ1-5, with TRBD1 matching 7 bases. CDR1 MDHEN and CDR2 SYDVKM come from the germline V gene. CDR3 length: 13 residues. The ends lost 6 bases at V and 5 bases at J; junction bases unmatched: 4. The CDR3 nucleotides read TGTGCCAGCAGGAACAGGGGCGATCAGCCCCAGCATTTT. Its protein product is CASRNRGDQPQHF.

The chain is built from TRBV5-4 and TRBJ2-3; 9 bases are shared with TRBD2. The CDR3 sequence is 17 residues long. V lost 0 bases to trimming and J lost 7 bases; unmatched junction nucleotides: 12. CDR1 is SGHNT, CDR2 YYREEE, per germline (reference sequence). Written as DNA, the CDR3 is TGTGCCAGCAGCTTGGCGGGTGGCGGGAGGGCCTCATATACGCAGTATTTT. It translates to CASSLAGGGRASYTQYF.

This chain connects TRBV6-1 to TRBJ2-7; 10 bases line up with TRBD1. CDR1 and CDR2 (germline): MNHNS, SASEGT. There are 15 residues in the CDR3. Unmatched junction bases numbered 9, after V lost 6 bases and J lost 4 bases. The CDR3 sequence is CASRSQGQGKYEQYF. The CDR3 nucleotides are TGTGCCAGCAGAAGTCAGGGACAGGGGAAATACGAGCAGTACTTC.

This clone came up once. The V and J genes are TRBV11-2 and TRBJ2-3; 7 nucleotides match TRBD2. Germline-derived CDR1 and CDR2 are SGHAT and FQNNGV. The CDR3 consists of 16 residues. The J segment lost 0 bases and the V segment lost 3 bases, leaving 6 bases of the junction unmatched. The CDR3: CASSLGLGRSTDTQYF. The CDR3 coding sequence is TGTGCCAGCAGCTTGGGTCTCGGGAGGAGCACAGATACGCAGTATTTT.